This paragraph reports one TCR beta chain. The antigen is not known. The entry originates in a study of blood T cells in healthy people across ages. Study-wide results and limits: A strong correlation was found between TCR beta diversity and the percentage of naive T cells. The recorded TCR beta diversity per million T cells decreased in a roughly linear manner with age. PBMCs that were unsorted prevented a conclusive naive versus antigen-experienced comparison.

The authors ran a second PCR of about 7 to 11 cycles using a sample-barcoded 5' primer and a J-beta primer mix. TCRdb analysed the 5' RACE reads with MiXCR anew, one entry per CDR3 protein. The table shows approximately 2,000,000 distinct CDR3 sequences, with roughly two fifths occurring only once. Healthy Caucasian individuals from Russia aged about 6 to 90 served as donors. The CDR3 has 12 amino acids. V gave up 4 bases and J gave up 4 bases; unmatched junction bases: 3. The germline V gene has CDR1 DFQATT and CDR2 SNEGSKA (reference sequence). The source is a human donor in good health. Sequencing was carried out using blood. The V gene is TRBV20-1, the J gene TRBJ2-5; TRBD1 matches 7 bases. The CDR3 region has the DNA TGCAGTGCTAAGGGGGCCCGAGAGACCCAGTACTTC. It yields the protein CSAKGARETQYF.